Sequencing of this T cell receptor (beta chain) was carried out in a study of blood T cell repertoires in COVID-19. Study in general: The United States, Italy and Spain were the sources of the acute and convalescent COVID-19 samples.

Germline CDR1 is SEHNR and CDR2 is FQNEAQ (reference sequence). Trimming took off 1 base at V and 6 bases at J, with 9 bases between the two ends. The CDR3 is made up of 13 amino acids. Methods used by the authors: Using reference gene primer amplification, nucleated cell counts were estimated. Method: immunoSEQ multiplex PCR; TCRdb's copy keeps in-frame clones and lacks some. The D gene and trimming were derived from the DNA, and the V and J assignments and clone size from that table. This sample carries 200,000 to 300,000 clones, approximately 80% of them seen once, and the ten largest clones take 2% to 2.5%.

This TCR came from a man aged 35 to 55 who had recovered from COVID-19. The sequenced material came from peripheral blood. The chain recombines TRBV7-9 with TRBJ1-2, with D perhaps TRBD1 (6 bases). The CDR3 DNA reads TGTGCCAGCAGCTTAGGGACAGAGGATGGCTACACCTTC. Amino acids: CASSLGTEDGYTF.